The present TCR beta chain was sequenced within a study of T cell changes during pregnancy in multiple sclerosis. The CDR3 covers 15 residues. Libraries were prepared by immunoSEQ multiplex PCR; TCRdb keeps only in-frame clonotypes and omits some of them. The top ten clones hold roughly 3.5% of a sample with 50,000 to 60,000 clones, 80% to 95% of them seen once. This chain joins TRBV21-1 and TRBJ2-5; the table names TRBD1, a call not compared with the DNA. TRBV21-1 is an annotated pseudogene. This clonotype originated in a female donor in good health, enrolled as a control in a pregnancy study. The starting material was peripheral blood, obtained after pregnancy. The CDR3: CASSKANRGQETQYF. The CDR3 DNA reads TGTGCCAGCAGCAAGGCAAACAGGGGGCAAGAGACCCAGTACTTC.